This T cell receptor (beta chain) came from a study of shared clonotypes between healthy human individuals (dated by TCRdb to 2019 to 2021). Turning to the overall study: Two women and a few men aged 18 to 49 years were included in the cohort. Blood TCR repertoires of roughly five healthy adults were deeply sequenced to estimate repertoire size and the extent of clonotype sharing between individuals. Between about 0.8 and 9.5 billion PBMCs per donor were obtained by leukapheresis. To increase sequencing depth and limit assay-specific biases, different laboratories used diverse techniques to prepare libraries and sequence TCR repertoires. For each donor, three plates each were used for CD4 naive and CD4 memory, two plates were used for CD8 naive, and one plate was used for CD8 memory. Study-wide findings and limitations: Larger estimated clonotype richness was generally found for naive subsets than for memory subsets. Even with the large sequencing depth, rarefaction of the sorted-subset datasets indicated that sequencing was incomplete. Compared with non-shared clonotypes, the clonotypes found in all four sorted-subset donors had higher generation probabilities. The genetic and exposure-history diversity represented was limited by the small number of donors. Sampling was restricted to blood, and TCR repertoires in tissue are likely to differ from TCR repertoires in blood. Pairwise subsampling led to the expectation that sequencing depth would affect the degree of clonotype sharing among donors. Across a few donors, around 5% of naive CD4, approximately 3.5% of naive CD8, about 2.3% of memory CD4, and 0.4% of memory CD8 clonotypes were shared.

Using the deep immunoSEQ assay, TCR CDR3 regions were amplified from genomic DNA by multiplex PCR. Extracted genomic DNA from each cell subset was distributed evenly across all wells of several immunoSEQ 96-well plates, and each plate was treated as a replicate. For sorted subsets, roughly 200 ng of genomic DNA, equivalent to some 33,000 T cell genomes, went into each replicate PCR. Purified libraries were quantified with a Qubit 3.0 fluorometer, sized on a Bioanalyzer 2100, and re-quantified with the KAPA Library Quantification kit. Every immunoSEQ 96-well plate was sequenced on a separate single-read 150-cycle Illumina NextSeq 550 flow cell. On the study's bioinformatics: Because the immunoSEQ output included only junctional sequences and no quality scores, the filtering could not be the same as the filtering used for full-length reads. Sequences were annotated with PyIR, a Python wrapper for IgBLAST v1.9, using IMGT germline references to assign V/J genes and CDR3. Reads were removed for weak V/J assignments (E-value above 1e-6), missing CDR3, stop codons, out-of-frame junctions, or ambiguous translated residues. V3J clonotypes were defined as sequences sharing the same inferred V gene, J gene, and CDR3 amino acid sequence. The percentage overlap between two repertoires was calculated by dividing the number of shared unique clonotypes by the size of the smaller repertoire. RTK rarefaction, the Chao1 estimator, and Recon v2.1 estimates of unobserved clonotypes were used to assess repertoire richness. Generation probabilities were computed with OLGA for all TCRbeta clonotypes obtained by the gDNA method from several donors. The clones in this table, taken by TCRdb from immuneACCESS, are in-frame only. Not every clone is retained; where verified, under half of the shortfall comes from an unresolved V gene, and the cause of the rest is unknown. The DNA gave D and trimming, while V, J and clone size come from that table. The sample table shows 2,500,000 or so clones, and roughly nine tenths are seen once. Together, the top ten hold around 0.15% of the sample.

A distance of 10 bases separates the germline ends of V and J, which lose 0 bases and 1 base respectively. CDR1 and CDR2, per the germline V gene, are SGHRS and YFSETQ. From its cysteine to its phenylalanine, the CDR3 spans 15 amino acids. Solely the CDR3 DNA is kept, with 45 bases framed from the first base. Of note for this clone: Its specific antigen is unknown. The record has no base qualities; no much larger clone is one base away.

Healthy HIV-negative adults with no recently reported acute infections or vaccinations were included as donors. Every donor was a Caucasian adult residing in Nashville, Tennessee, USA. CD4+ T cells were enriched through magnetic negative selection, after which naive cells were positively selected on CD45RA and the remaining negative fraction served as the memory subset. Blood was collected by leukapheresis, and PBMCs were isolated by Ficoll-Histopaque density gradient centrifugation and then cryopreserved in liquid nitrogen vapor phase. Analytical flow cytometry was used to check the purity and quantity of each magnetically sorted T cell population. Genomic DNA was isolated from every sorted fraction and measured by UV absorbance on a Nanodrop 2000c.

Recombination joined TRBV5-1 with TRBJ2-5; no D gene can be assigned with confidence. Material for sequencing was naive CD4+ T cells sorted from blood. The sample's cell subset or site label is to be understood as: CD45RA+ positively selected. The clonotype was recovered from a young man in good health. For the CDR3, the sequence is CASSLVAMGQETQYF. The sequenced DNA is TGCGCCAGCAGCTTGGTGGCGATGGGCCAAGAGACCCAGTACTTC.